Included here is one T cell receptor (beta chain) sequence, with context. Antigen unknown. This sample is part of a study of shared clonotypes between healthy human individuals. It was CD45RO-negative cells, positively selected for CCR7, that made up naive CD8 cells, with terminally differentiated effector memory CD45RA+ cells excluded. Findings and limits, study-wide: What limited the represented genetic and exposure-history diversity was the small number of donors.

At the deep level, the assay was run. DNA at around 210 ng, tens of thousands of T cell genomes, went into sorted-subset replicate PCRs. Sequenced by immunoSEQ multiplex PCR; TCRdb stores in-frame clones only, minus some. This sample has about 2 million clones; about 95% occur once, and the top ten carry 1.2%. V shed 2 bases, J shed 5 bases, and the junction held 7 bases outside the gene matches. Per the germline V gene, CDR1 is LGHNA and CDR2 is YSLEER. The CDR3 loop spans 15 amino acids. Sequencing was performed on naive CD8+ T cells sorted from blood. The TCR was taken from a man between 18 and 35 years old in good health. The genes are TRBV4-3 and TRBJ2-3; TRBD1 matches 7 bases. In nucleotides, the CDR3 is TGCGCCAGCAGCCAATGGGCCAGGGGGTTAGATACGCAGTATTTT. This gives the protein CASSQWARGLDTQYF.